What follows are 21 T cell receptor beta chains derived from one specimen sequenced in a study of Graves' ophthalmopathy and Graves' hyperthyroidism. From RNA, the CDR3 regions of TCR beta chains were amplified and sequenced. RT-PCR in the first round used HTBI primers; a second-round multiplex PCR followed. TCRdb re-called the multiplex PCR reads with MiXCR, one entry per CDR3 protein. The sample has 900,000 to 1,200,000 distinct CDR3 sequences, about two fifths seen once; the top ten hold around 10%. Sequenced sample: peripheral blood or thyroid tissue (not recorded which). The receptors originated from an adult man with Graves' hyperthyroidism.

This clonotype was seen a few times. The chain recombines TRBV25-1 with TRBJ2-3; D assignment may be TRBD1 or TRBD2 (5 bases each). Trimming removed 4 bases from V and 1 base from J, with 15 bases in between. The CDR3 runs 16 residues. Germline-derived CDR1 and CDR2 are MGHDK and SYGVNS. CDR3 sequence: CASSVSWGNGTDTQYF. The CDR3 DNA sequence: TGTGCCAGCAGTGTATCCTGGGGGAACGGCACAGATACGCAGTATTTT.

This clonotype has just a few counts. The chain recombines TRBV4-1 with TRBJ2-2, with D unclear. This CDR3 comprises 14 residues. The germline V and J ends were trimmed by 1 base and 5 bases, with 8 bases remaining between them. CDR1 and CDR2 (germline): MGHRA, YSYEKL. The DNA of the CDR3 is TGCGCCAGCAGCCAAGGGCTGGAAACCGGGGAGCTGTTTTTT. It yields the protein CASSQGLETGELFF.

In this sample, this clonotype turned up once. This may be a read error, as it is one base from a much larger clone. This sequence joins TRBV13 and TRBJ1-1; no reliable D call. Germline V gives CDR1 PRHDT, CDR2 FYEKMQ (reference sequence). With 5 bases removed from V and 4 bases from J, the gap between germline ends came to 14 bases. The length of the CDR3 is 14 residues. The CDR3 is CASSPQDRSTEAFF. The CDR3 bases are TGTGCCAGCAGCCCCCAAGATAGAAGCACTGAAGCTTTCTTT.

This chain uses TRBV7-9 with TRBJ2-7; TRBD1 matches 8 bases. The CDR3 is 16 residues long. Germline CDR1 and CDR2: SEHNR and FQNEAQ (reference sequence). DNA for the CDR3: TGTGCTACAAAAAACAGGGGGAAATTTGTATCGTACGAGCAGTACTTC. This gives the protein CATKNRGKFVSYEQYF.

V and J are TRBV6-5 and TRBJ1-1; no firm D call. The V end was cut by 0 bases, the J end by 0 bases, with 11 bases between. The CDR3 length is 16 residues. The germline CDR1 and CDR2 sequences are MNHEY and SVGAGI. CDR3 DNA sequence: TGTGCCAGCAGTTACTCTCGGGGAACAATGAACACTGAAGCTTTCTTT. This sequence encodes CASSYSRGTMNTEAFF.

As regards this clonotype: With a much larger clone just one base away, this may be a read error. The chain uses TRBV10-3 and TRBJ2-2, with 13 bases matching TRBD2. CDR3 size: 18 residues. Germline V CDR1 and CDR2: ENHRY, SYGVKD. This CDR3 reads CVITDRLAGGWNTGELFF. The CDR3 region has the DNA TGTGTCATCACCGACCGACTAGCGGGAGGATGGAACACCGGGGAGCTGTTTTTT.

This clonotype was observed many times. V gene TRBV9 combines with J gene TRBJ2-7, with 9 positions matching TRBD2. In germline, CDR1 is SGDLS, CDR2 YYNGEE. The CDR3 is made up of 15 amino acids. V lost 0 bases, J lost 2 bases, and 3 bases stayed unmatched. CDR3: CASSVVAGGPYEQYF. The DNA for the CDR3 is TGTGCCAGCAGCGTAGTGGCGGGAGGGCCCTACGAGCAGTACTTC.

DNA for the CDR3: TGTGCCAGCAGCGGGGGGACTAGTCGTGAGACCCAGTACTTC. Translating gives CASSGGTSRETQYF. The chain uses TRBV9 and TRBJ2-5; the match to TRBD2 covers 8 bases. CDR3 length equals 14 residues. J gave up 5 bases and V 3 bases, and 6 bases lay outside the gene matches. Germline V CDR1 and CDR2: SGDLS, YYNGEE.

In nucleotides, the CDR3 is TGTGCCAGTAGCCACAGGGGCACCTACAATGAGCAGTACTTC. It translates to CASSHRGTYNEQYF. The V and J genes are TRBV19 and TRBJ2-7; TRBD1 matches at 7 bases. CDR3 length: 14 residues. CDR1 LNHDA and CDR2 SQIVND come from the germline V gene (reference sequence). Trimming at V came to 6 bases and at J to 7 bases, leaving 12 bases not matched to a gene.

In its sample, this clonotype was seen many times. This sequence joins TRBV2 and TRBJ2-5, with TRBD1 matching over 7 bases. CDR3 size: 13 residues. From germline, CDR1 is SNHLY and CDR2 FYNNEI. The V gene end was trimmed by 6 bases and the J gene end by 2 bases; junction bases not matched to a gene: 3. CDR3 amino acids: CASRGTAQETQYF. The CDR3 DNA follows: TGTGCCAGCAGAGGGACAGCTCAAGAGACCCAGTACTTC. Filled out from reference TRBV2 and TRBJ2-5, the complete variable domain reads EPEVTQTPSHQVTQMGQEVILRCVPISNHLYFYWYRQILGQKVEFLVSFYNNEISEKSEIFDDQFSVERPDGSNFTLKIRSTKLEDSAMYFCASRGTAQETQYFGPGTRLLVL.

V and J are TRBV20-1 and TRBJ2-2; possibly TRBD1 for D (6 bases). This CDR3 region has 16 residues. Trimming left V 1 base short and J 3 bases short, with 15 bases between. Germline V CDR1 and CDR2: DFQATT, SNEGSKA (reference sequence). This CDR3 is CSARVVMAGDTGELFF. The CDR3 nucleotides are TGCAGTGCTAGAGTCGTAATGGCAGGGGACACCGGGGAGCTGTTTTTT.

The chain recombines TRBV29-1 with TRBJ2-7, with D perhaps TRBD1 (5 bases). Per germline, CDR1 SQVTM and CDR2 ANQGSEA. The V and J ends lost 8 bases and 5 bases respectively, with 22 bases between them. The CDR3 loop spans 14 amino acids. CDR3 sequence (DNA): TGCAGCCTGAGGTGGCCAGGGCACCAGAACGAGCAGTACTTC. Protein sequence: CSLRWPGHQNEQYF.

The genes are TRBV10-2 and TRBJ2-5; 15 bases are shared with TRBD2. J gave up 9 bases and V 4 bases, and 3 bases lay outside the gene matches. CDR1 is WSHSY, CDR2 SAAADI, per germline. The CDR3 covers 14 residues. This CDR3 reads CASSAGLAGGAQYF. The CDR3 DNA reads TGCGCCAGCAGTGCCGGACTAGCGGGGGGGGCCCAGTACTTC.

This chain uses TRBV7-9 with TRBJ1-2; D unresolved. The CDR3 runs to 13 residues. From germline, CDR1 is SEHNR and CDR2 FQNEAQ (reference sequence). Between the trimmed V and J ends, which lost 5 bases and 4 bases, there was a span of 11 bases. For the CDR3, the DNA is TGTGCCAGCAGCATGACCGAGATCTATGGCTACACCTTC. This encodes CASSMTEIYGYTF.

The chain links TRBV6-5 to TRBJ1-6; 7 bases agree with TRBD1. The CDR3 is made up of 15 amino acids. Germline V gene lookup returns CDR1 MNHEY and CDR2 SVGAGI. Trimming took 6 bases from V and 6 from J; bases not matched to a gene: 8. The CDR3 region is CASSRRQGPNSPLHF. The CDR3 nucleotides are TGTGCCAGCAGCCGCAGACAGGGTCCTAATTCACCCCTCCACTTT.

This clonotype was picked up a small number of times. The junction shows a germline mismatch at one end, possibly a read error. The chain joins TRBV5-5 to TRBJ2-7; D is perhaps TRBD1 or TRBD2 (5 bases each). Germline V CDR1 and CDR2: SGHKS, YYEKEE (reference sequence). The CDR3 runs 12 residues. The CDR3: CASSLVQGPVDF. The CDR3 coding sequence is TGTGCCAGCAGCTTGGTGCAGGGACCTGTGGACTTC.

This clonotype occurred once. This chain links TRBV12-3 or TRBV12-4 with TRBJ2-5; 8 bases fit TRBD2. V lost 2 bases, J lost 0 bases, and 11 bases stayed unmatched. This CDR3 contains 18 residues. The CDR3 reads CASSLFTGGRRYQETQYF. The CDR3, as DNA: TGTGCCAGCAGTTTATTTACGGGGGGGCGTAGGTACCAAGAGACCCAGTACTTC.

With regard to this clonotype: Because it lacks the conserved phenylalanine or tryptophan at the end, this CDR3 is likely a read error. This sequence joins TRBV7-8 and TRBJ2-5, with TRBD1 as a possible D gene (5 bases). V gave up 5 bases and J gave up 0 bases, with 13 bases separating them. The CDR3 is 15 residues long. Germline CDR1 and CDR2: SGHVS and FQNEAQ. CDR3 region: CASSRLPTDQETQYL. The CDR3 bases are TGTGCCAGCAGCCGATTGCCGACAGACCAAGAGACCCAGTACCTC.

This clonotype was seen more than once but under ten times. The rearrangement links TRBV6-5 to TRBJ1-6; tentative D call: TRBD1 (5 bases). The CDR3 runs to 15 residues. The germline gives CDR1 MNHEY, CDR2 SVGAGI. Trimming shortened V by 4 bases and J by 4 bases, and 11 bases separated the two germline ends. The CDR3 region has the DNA TGTGCCAGCAGTTCGGGACGGGATTATAATTCACCCCTCCACTTT. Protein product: CASSSGRDYNSPLHF.

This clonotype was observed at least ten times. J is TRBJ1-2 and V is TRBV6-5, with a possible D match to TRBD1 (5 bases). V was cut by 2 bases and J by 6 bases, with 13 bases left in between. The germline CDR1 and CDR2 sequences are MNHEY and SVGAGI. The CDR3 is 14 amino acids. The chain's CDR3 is CASSYVLGTDGYTF. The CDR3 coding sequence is TGTGCCAGCAGTTACGTGTTGGGGACCGATGGCTACACCTTC.

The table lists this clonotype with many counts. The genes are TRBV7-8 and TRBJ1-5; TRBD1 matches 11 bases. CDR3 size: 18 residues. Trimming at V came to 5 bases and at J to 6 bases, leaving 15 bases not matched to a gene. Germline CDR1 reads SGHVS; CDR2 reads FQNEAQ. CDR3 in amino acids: CASSTGQGAKPAGQPQHF. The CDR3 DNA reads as TGTGCCAGCAGCACTGGACAGGGGGCTAAACCGGCGGGTCAGCCCCAGCATTTT.